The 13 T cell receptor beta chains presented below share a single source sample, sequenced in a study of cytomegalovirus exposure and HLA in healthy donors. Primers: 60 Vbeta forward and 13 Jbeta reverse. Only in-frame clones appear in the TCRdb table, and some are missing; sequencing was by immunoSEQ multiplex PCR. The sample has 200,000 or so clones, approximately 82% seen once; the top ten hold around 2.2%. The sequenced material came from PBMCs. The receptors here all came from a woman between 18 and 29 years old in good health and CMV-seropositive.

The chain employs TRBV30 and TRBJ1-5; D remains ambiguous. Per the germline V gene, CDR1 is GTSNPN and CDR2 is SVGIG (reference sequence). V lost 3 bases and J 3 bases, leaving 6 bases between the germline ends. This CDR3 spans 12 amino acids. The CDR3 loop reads CAWSPSNQPQHF. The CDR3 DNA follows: TGTGCCTGGAGCCCCTCCAATCAGCCCCAGCATTTT.

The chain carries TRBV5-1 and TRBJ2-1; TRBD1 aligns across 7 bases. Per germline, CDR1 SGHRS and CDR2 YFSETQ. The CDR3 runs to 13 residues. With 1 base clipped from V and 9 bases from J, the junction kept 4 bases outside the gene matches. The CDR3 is CASSLTGASEQFF. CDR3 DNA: TGCGCCAGCAGCTTGACAGGGGCAAGTGAGCAGTTCTTC.

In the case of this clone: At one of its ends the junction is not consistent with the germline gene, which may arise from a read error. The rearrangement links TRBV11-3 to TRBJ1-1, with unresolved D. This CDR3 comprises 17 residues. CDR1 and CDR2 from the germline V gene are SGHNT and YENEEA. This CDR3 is CASSLDFAETMNAEAFF. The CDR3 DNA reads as TGTGCCAGCAGCTTAGATTTCGCGGAGACGATGAACGCTGAAGCTTTCTTT.

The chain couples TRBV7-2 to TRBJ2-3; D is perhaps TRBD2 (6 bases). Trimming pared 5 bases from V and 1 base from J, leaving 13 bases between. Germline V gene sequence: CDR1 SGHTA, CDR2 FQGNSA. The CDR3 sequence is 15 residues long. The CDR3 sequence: CASSRAWGGTDTQYF. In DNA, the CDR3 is TGTGCCAGCAGCCGAGCCTGGGGGGGCACAGATACGCAGTATTTT.

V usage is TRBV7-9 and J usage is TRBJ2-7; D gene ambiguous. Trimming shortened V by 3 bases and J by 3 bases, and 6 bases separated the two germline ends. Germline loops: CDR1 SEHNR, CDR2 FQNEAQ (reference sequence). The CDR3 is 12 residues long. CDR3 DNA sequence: TGTGCCAGCAGCTTTCACAGCTACGAGCAGTACTTC. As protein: CASSFHSYEQYF.

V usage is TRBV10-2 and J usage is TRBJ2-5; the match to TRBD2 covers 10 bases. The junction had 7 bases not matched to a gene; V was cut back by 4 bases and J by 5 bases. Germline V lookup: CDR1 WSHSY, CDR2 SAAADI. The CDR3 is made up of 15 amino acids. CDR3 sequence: CASSVTSGVSETQYF. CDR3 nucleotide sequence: TGCGCCAGCAGTGTAACTAGCGGGGTCAGCGAGACCCAGTACTTC.

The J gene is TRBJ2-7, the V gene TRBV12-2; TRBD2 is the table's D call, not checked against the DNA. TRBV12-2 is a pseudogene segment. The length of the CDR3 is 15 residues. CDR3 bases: TGTGCAAGTCGCTTAGGAGGCTTAACGACCTACGAGCAGTACTTC. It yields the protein CASRLGGLTTYEQYF.

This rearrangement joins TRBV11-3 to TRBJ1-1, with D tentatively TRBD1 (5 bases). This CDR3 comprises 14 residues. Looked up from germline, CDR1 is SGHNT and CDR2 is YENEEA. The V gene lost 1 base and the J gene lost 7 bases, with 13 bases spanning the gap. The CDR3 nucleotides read TGTGCCAGCAGCTTAGGTGGGCAGGGCGTTGAAGCTTTCTTT. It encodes CASSLGGQGVEAFF.

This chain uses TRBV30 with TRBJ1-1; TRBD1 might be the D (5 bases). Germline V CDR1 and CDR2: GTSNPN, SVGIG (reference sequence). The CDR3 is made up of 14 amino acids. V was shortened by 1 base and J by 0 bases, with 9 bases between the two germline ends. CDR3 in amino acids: CAWSGTLLNTEAFF. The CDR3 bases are TGTGCCTGGAGTGGGACACTCCTGAACACTGAAGCTTTCTTT.

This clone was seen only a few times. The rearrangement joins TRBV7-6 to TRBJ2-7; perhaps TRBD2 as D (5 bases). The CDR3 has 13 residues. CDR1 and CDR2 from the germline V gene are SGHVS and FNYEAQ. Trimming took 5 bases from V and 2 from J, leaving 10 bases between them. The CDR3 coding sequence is TGTGCCAGCAGCCCCGGGGAGCCCTACGAGCAGTACTTC. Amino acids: CASSPGEPYEQYF.

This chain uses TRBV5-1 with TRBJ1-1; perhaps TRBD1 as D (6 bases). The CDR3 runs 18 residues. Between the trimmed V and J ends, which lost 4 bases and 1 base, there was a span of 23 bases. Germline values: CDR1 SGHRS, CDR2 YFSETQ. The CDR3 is CASSQLIRTGRGNTEAFF. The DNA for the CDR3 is TGCGCCAGCAGCCAACTAATACGAACAGGGAGAGGGAACACTGAAGCTTTCTTT. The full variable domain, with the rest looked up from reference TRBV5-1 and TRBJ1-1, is KAGVTQTPRYLIKTRGQQVTLSCSPISGHRSVSWYQQTPGQGLQFLFEYFSETQRNKGNFPGRFSGRQFSNSRSEMNVSTLELGDSALYLCASSQLIRTGRGNTEAFFGQGTRLTVV.

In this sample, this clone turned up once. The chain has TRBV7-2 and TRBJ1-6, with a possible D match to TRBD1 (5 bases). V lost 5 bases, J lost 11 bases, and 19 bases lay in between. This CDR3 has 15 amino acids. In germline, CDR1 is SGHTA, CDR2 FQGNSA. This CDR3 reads CASSQEDNRSPPLHF. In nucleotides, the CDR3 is TGTGCCAGCAGCCAAGAGGACAATCGCTCGCCACCCCTCCACTTT.

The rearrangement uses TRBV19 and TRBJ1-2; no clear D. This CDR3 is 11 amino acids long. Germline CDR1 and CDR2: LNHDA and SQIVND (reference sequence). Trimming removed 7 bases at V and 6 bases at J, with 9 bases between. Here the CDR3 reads CASIGTDGYTF. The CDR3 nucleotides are TGTGCCAGTATCGGCACAGATGGCTACACCTTC.